This TCR beta chain was retrieved from a study of cytomegalovirus exposure and HLA in healthy donors. Per germline, CDR1 LNHDA and CDR2 SQIVND (reference sequence). The CDR3 length is 17 residues. V lost 2 bases to trimming and J lost 5 bases; unmatched junction nucleotides: 7. Study-wide results and caveats: Confirmation in vitro established that a few CMV-associated chains were specific for CMV antigens. Another analysis was done later, and it associated 16,951 TCR beta sequences with HLA alleles at 0.05 false discovery rate. Excluded were some V segments that proved indistinguishable, including TRBV6-2 and TRBV6-3. Within the data, a cluster of highly shared sequence variants was likely a sequencing artifact.

This clone came up a few times. Its antigen is currently unknown. PCR amplification relied on 60 Vbeta primers (plus 13 Jbeta primers). Here immunoSEQ multiplex PCR was the method, and the copy in TCRdb shows in-frame clones only, minus some. The sample includes fewer than 200,000 clones, 9.5% of them seen just once. The chain links TRBV19 to TRBJ2-1; 12 bases fit TRBD2. This clonotype originated in a woman aged 30 to 39 in good health and CMV-seropositive. Sequenced sample: PBMCs. The CDR3 region has the DNA TGTGCCAGTAGTATAAGCGGACTAGCGGGATCAAACAATGAGCAGTTCTTC. It is translated as CASSISGLAGSNNEQFF.